This paragraph reports one T cell receptor beta chain. Its target antigen remains unknown. No base quality values were provided; no much bigger clone lies one nucleotide off. This entry belongs to a study of blood T cell repertoires in COVID-19 (dated by TCRdb to between 2020 and 2021). Turning to the overall study: Samples covering the acute and convalescent phases of COVID-19 were provided by collaborators in the United States, Italy and Spain. The prospective study material was composed of cDNA or gDNA derived from T cells, B-cell-depleted T cells, or PBMCs. The samples were drawn from the first 160 participants of the ongoing ImmuneRACE study and from about 1,200 subjects provided by 6 global collaborators. The repertoires were made available in a free public database intended to serve as a resource for research on the immune response to SARS-CoV-2. Nearly every sample came with metadata listing a de-identified subject ID, COVID-19 status, age in years and sex. HLA class I and class II types, where available, came from metadata supplied by the sample provider rather than from assay-based typing. Deeply sampled blood TCRbeta repertoires from subjects exposed to, actively infected with, or recovered from COVID-19 were included in the dataset. The paper as a whole reports these results and caveats: The quantity of clinical and demographic metadata differed by source and by participant and was supplied without curation.

Each collaborating institution followed its own protocols to collect whole blood in K2EDTA tubes. Collaborator samples were shipped for TCRbeta analysis as frozen whole blood, isolated PBMCs, or DNA extracted from either sample type. From a lookup of the germline V gene (reference sequence), CDR1 and CDR2 are PRHDT and FYEKMQ. From the cysteine through the phenylalanine, the CDR3 covers 15 amino acids. Only the CDR3 DNA stays, 45 bases, in frame from base 1. Trimming takes 6 bases off V and 1 base off J; junction bases not matched to a gene: 8. TCRbeta CDR3 regions were amplified from genomic DNA by means of the immunoSEQ Assay, a bias-controlled multiplex PCR. The study's processing was this. The number of nucleated cells in each sample was estimated by amplification of reference gene primers within the assay. Sequence reads were collapsed and filtered to measure the absolute abundance of every unique TCRbeta CDR3 rearrangement. For each sample, productive Simpson clonality was calculated by taking the square root of Simpson's diversity index across productive rearrangements. Imported from immuneACCESS, the table was reduced by TCRdb to in-frame sequences with V and J called. These copies leave out some clones; in studies compared against another copy, an unresolved V gene accounts for under half, and the cause of the remainder is not known. That table gives V, J and clone size, and the DNA gave D and trimming. The sample includes some 97,000 clones, with 70% to 80% observed a single time. The top ten clonotypes cover approximately 31% of the sample.

The V and J segments used are TRBV13 and TRBJ2-5, with 7 bases matching TRBD1. The specimen sequenced was peripheral blood. The receptor was derived from a man in his sixties or seventies with active or convalescent COVID-19. The DNA reads as follows: TGTGCCAGCAGGCAGACCGGGACAGTCCAAGAGACCCAGTACTTC. It codes for CASRQTGTVQETQYF.